The clone carrying this T cell receptor (beta chain) has only a few counts. No antigen is known for it. The data were obtained in a study of cytomegalovirus exposure and HLA in healthy donors. The donors were healthy bone marrow donors. PCR primers comprised 60 Vbeta and 13 Jbeta primers. TCRdb's table, derived via immunoSEQ multiplex PCR, lists solely in-frame clones and lacks some. The repertoire holds about 110,000 clones, with under 80% as singletons. Study-wide findings and caveats: The study labeled 180 or so TCR beta chains cytomegalovirus-associated. TCR beta sequences reportedly predicted the HLA-A and HLA-B alleles of most subjects accurately.

Trimming removed 8 bases from V and 8 bases from J, with 3 bases in between. The length of the CDR3 is 8 residues. Germline V gives CDR1 SGHVS, CDR2 FQNEAQ. The J gene is TRBJ1-2, the V gene TRBV7-8; unclear D gene. Sequenced material: PBMCs. The TCR sequence derives from a woman aged 45-60 years in good health and CMV-seropositive. The CDR3 loop reads CASPGYTF. The CDR3 DNA reads as TGTGCCAGCCCGGGCTACACCTTC.